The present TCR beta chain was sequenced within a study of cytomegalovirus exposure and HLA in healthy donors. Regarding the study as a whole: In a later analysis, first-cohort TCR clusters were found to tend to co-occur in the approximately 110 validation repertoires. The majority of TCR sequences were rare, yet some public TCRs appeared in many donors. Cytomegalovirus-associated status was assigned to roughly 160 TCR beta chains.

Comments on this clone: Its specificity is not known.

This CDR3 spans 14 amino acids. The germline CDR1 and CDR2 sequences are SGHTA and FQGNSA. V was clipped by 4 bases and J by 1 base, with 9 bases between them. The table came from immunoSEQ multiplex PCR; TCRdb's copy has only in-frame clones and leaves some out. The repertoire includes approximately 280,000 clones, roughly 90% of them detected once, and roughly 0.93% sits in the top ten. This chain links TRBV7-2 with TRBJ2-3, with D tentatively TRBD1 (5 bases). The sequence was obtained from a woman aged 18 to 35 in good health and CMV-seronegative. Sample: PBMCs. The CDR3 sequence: CASSWGKGTDTQYF. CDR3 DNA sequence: TGTGCCAGCAGCTGGGGCAAGGGCACAGATACGCAGTATTTT.